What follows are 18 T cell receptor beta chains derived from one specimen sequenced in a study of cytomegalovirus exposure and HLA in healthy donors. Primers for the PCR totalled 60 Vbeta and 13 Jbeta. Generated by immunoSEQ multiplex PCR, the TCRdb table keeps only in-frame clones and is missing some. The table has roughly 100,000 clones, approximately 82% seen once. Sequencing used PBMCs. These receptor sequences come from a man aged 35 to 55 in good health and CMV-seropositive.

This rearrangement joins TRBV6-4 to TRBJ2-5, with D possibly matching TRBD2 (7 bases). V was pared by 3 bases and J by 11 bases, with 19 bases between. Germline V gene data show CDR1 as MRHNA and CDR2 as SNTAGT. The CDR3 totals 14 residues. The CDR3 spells CASSDSAGAEEQYF. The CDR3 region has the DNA TGTGCCAGCAGTGATTCGGCGGGGGCGGAAGAGCAGTACTTC.

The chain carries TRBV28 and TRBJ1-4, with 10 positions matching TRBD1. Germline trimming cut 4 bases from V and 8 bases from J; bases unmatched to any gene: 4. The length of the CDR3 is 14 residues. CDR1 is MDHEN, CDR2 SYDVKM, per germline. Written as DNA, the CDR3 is TGTGCCAGCAGTTGGACAGGGGGAGGGGAAAAACTGTTTTTT. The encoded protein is CASSWTGGGEKLFF.

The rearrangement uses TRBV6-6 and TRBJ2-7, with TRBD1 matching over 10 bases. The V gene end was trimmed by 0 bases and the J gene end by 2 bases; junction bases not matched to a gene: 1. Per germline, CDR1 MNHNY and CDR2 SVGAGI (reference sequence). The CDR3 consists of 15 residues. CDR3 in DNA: TGTGCCAGCAGTTACTCGACAGGGGGCGCCTACGAGCAGTACTTC. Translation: CASSYSTGGAYEQYF.

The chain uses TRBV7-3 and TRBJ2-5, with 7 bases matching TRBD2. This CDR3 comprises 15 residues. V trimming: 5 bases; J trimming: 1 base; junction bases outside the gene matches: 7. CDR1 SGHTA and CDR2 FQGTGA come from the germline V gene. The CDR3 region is CASSQTGGTQETQYF. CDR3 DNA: TGTGCCAGCAGCCAAACCGGGGGGACCCAAGAGACCCAGTACTTC.

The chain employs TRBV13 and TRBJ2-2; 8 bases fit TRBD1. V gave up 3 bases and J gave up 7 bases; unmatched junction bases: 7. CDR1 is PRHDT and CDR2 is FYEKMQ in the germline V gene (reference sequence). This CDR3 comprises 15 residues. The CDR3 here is CASSFDRGRGGELFF. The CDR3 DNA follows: TGTGCCAGCAGCTTCGACAGGGGAAGAGGCGGGGAGCTGTTTTTT.

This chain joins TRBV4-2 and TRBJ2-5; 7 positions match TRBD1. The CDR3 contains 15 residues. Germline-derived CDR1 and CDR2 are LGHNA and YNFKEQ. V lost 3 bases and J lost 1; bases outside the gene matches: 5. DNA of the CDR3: TGTGCCAGCAGCCAGGGGGACAGCCTCCAAGAGACCCAGTACTTC. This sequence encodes CASSQGDSLQETQYF.

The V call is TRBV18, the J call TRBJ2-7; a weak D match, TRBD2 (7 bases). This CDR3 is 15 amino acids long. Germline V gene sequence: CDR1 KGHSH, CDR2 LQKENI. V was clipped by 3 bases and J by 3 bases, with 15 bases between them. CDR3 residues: CASSPEGGNFYEQYF. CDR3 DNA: TGTGCCAGCTCACCGGAGGGGGGGAATTTCTACGAGCAGTACTTC.

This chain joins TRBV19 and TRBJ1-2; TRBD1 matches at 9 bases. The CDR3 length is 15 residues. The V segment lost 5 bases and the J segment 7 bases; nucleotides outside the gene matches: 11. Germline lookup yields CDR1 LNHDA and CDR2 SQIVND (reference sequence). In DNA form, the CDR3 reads TGTGCCAGTAGTTTTAGGGGACAGGGAACCTCTGGCTACACCTTC. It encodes CASSFRGQGTSGYTF.

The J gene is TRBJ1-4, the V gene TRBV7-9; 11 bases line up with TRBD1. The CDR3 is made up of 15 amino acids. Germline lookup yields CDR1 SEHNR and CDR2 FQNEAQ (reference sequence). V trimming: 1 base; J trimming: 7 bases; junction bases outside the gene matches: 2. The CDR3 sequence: CASSLEDRGLEKLFF. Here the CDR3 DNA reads TGTGCCAGCAGCTTAGAGGACAGGGGGCTTGAAAAACTGTTTTTT.

CDR3 loop: CASSSGRGLYEQYF. CDR3 DNA: TGTGCCAGCAGCTCCGGGAGGGGGCTCTACGAGCAGTACTTC. J is TRBJ2-7 and V is TRBV5-8; possibly TRBD2 for D (8 bases). CDR1 and CDR2 (germline): SGHTS, YDEGEE. The germline V and J ends were trimmed by 3 bases and 3 bases, with 13 bases remaining between them. The CDR3 sequence is 14 residues long. Supplemented by reference TRBV5-8 and TRBJ2-7, the full variable domain reads EAGVTQSPTHLIKTRGQQATLRCSPISGHTSVYWYQQALGLGLQFLLWYDEGEERNRGNFPPRFSGRQFPNYSSELNVNALELEDSALYLCASSSGRGLYEQYFGPGTRLTVT.

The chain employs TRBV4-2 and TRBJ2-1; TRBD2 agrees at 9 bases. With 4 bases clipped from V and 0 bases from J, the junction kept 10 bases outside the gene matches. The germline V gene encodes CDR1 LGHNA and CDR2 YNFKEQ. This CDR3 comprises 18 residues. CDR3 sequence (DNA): TGTGCCAGCAGCCTCCGAGCGGGGGGCTTCAGCTCCTACAATGAGCAGTTCTTC. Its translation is CASSLRAGGFSSYNEQFF.

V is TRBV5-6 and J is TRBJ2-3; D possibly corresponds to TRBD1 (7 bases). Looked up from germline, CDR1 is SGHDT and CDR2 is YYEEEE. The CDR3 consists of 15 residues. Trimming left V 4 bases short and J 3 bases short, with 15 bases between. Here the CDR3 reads CASSPWAGGTDTQYF. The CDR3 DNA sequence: TGTGCCAGCAGCCCCTGGGCAGGGGGGACAGATACGCAGTATTTT.

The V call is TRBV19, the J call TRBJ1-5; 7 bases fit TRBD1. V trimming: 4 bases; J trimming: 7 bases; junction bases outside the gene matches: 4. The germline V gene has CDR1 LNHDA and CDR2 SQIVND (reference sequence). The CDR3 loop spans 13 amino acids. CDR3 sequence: CASSRQGWQPQHF. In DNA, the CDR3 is TGTGCCAGTAGTAGACAGGGTTGGCAGCCCCAGCATTTT.

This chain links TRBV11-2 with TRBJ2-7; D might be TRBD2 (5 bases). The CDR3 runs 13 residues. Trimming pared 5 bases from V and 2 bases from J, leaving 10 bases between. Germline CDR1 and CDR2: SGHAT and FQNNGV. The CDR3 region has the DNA TGTGCCAGCAGCATAACGGGGACCTACGAGCAGTACTTC. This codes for CASSITGTYEQYF.

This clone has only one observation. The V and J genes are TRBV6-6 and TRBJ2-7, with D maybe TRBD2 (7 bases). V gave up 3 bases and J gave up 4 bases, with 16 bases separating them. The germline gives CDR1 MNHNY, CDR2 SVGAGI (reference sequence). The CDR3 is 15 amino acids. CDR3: CASSYGQGGAYEQYF. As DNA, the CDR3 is TGTGCCAGCAGTTATGGGCAAGGGGGGGCATACGAGCAGTACTTC.

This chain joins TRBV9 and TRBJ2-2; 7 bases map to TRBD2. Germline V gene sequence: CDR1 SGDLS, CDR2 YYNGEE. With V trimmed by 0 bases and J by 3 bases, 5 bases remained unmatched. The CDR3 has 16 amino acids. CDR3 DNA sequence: TGTGCCAGCAGCGTAGCGGCTAGCGGATACACCGGGGAGCTGTTTTTT. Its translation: CASSVAASGYTGELFF. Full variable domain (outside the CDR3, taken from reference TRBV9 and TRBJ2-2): DSGVTQTPKHLITATGQRVTLRCSPRSGDLSVYWYQQSLDQGLQFLIQYYNGEERAKGNILERFSAQQFPDLHSELNLSSLELGDSALYFCASSVAASGYTGELFFGEGSRLTVL.

The CDR3, as DNA: TGCGCCAGCAGCCAAGATGCGTCGGCGAGAAGCGACTATGGCTACACCTTC. Residues: CASSQDASARSDYGYTF. This rearrangement joins TRBV4-3 to TRBJ1-2; D gene unclear. Trimming removed 0 bases from V and 3 bases from J, with 17 bases in between. The CDR3 loop spans 17 amino acids. Per germline, CDR1 LGHNA and CDR2 YSLEER.

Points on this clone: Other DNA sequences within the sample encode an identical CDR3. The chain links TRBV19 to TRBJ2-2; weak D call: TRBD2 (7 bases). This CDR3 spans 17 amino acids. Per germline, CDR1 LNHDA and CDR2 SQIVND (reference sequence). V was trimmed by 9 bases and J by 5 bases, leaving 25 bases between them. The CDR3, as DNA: TGTGCCAGCATCGATGGGGGGGGCCTTGTAAGGACCGGGGAGCTGTTTTTT. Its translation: CASIDGGGLVRTGELFF.